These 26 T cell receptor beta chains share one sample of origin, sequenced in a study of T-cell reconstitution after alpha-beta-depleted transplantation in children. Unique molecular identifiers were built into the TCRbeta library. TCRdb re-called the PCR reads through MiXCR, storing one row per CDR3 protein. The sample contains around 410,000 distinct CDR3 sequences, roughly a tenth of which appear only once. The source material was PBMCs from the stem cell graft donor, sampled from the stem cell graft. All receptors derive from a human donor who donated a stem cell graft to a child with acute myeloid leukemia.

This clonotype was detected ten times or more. This chain's CDR3 is CSVQRGGTGELFF. The CDR3 DNA follows: TGCAGCGTTCAGCGGGGGGGCACCGGGGAGCTGTTTTTT. The rearrangement uses TRBV29-1 and TRBJ2-2; 10 nucleotides agree with TRBD2. The germline CDR1 and CDR2 sequences are SQVTM and ANQGSEA. The J segment lost 4 bases and the V segment lost 5 bases, leaving 1 base of the junction unmatched. The CDR3 sequence is 13 residues long.

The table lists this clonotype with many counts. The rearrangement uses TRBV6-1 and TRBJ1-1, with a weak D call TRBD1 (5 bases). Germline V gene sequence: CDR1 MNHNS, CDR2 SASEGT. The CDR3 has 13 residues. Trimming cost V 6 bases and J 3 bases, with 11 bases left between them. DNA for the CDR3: TGTGCCAGCAGAAGGGACGTCGACACTGAAGCTTTCTTT. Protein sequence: CASRRDVDTEAFF.

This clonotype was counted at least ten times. The CDR3 DNA is TGTGCCAGCAGCTTAGCAGGGCTAGCGGAGGAGACCCAGTACTTC. This encodes CASSLAGLAEETQYF. The V call is TRBV7-6, the J call TRBJ2-5; 7 bases line up with TRBD2. Trimming at V came to 0 bases and at J to 5 bases, leaving 6 bases not matched to a gene. The germline V gene has CDR1 SGHVS and CDR2 FNYEAQ. The CDR3 extends over 15 amino acids. The full variable domain, in which reference TRBV7-6 and TRBJ2-5 provide the parts outside the CDR3, is GAGVSQSPRYKVTKRGQDVALRCDPISGHVSLYWYRQALGQGPEFLTYFNYEAQQDKSGLPNDRFSAERPEGSISTLTIQRTEQRDSAMYRCASSLAGLAEETQYFGPGTRLLVL.

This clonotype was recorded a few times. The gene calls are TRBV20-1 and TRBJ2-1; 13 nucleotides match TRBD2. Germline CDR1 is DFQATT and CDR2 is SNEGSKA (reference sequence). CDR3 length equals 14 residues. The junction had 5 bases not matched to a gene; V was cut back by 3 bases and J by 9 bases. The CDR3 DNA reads TGCAGTGCTAGGGGGACTAGCGGGATTCCTGAGCAGTTCTTC. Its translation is CSARGTSGIPEQFF.

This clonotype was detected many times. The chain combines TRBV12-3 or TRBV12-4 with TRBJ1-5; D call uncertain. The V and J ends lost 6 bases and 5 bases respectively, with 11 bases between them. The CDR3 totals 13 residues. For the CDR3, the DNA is TGTGCCAGCAGGCTCGGATCTCATCAGCCCCAGCATTTT. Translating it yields CASRLGSHQPQHF.

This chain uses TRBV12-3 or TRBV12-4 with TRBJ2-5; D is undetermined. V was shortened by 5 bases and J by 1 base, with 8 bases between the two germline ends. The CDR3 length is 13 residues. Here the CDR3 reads CASSPRAQETQYF. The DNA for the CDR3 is TGTGCCAGCAGTCCCCGGGCCCAAGAGACCCAGTACTTC.

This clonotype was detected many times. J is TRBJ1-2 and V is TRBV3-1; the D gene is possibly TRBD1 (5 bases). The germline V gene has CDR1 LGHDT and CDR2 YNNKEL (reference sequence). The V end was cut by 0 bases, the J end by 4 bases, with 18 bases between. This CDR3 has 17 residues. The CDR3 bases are TGTGCCAGCAGCCAAGAATTCCGGGGCGGTCACACCTATGGCTACACCTTC. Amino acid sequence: CASSQEFRGGHTYGYTF.

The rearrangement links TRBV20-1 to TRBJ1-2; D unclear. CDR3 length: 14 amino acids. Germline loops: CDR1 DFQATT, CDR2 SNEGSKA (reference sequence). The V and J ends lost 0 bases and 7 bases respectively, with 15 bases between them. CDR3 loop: CSARDLGLSSGYTF. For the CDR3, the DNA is TGCAGTGCTAGAGATCTCGGGTTATCTAGTGGCTACACCTTC.

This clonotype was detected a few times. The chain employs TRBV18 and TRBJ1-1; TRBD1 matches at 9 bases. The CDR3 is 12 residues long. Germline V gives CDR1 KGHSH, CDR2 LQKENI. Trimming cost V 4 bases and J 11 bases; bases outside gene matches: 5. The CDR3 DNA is TGTGCCAGCTCACTCGGACAGGGGATCGCTTTCTTT. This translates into CASSLGQGIAFF. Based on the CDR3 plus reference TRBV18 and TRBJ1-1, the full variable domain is NAGVMQNPRHLVRRRGQEARLRCSPMKGHSHVYWYRQLPEEGLKFMVYLQKENIIDESGMPKERFSAEFPKEGPSILRIQQVVRGDSAAYFCASSLGQGIAFFGQGTRLTVV.

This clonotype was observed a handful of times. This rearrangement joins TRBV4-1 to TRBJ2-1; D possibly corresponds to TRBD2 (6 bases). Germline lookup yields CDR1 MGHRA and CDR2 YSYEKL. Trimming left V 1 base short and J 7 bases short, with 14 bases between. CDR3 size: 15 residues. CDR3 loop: CASSQVGGMVNEQFF. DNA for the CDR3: TGCGCCAGCAGCCAAGTCGGGGGAATGGTAAATGAGCAGTTCTTC.

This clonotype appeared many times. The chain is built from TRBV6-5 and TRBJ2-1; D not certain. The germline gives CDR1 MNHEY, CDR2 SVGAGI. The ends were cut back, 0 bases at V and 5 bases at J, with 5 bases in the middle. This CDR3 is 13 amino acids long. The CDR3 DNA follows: TGTGCCAGCAGTTACTCGGACCACAATGAGCAGTTCTTC. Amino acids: CASSYSDHNEQFF.

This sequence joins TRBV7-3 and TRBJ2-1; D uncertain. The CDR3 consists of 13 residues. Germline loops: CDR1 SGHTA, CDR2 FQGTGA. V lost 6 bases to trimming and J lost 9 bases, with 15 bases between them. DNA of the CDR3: TGTGCCAGCAGGGGTGTACCCCTACGTGAGCAGTTCTTC. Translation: CASRGVPLREQFF.

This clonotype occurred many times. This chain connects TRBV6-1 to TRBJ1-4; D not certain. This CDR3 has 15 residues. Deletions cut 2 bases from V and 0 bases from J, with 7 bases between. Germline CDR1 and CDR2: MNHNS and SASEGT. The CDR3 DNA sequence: TGTGCCAGCAGTGAAAGACGGGCAACTAATGAAAAACTGTTTTTT. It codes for CASSERRATNEKLFF.

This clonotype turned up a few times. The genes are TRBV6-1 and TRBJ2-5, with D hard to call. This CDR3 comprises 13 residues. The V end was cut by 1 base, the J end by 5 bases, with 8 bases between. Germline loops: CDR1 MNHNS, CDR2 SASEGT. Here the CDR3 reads CASSEVVLETQYF. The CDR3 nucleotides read TGTGCCAGCAGTGAAGTCGTGTTGGAGACCCAGTACTTC.

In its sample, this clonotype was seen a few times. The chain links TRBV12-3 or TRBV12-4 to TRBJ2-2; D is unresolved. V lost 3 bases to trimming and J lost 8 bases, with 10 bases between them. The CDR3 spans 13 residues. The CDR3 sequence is CASSFPPRGELFF. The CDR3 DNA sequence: TGTGCCAGCAGTTTCCCGCCCCGGGGGGAGCTGTTTTTT.

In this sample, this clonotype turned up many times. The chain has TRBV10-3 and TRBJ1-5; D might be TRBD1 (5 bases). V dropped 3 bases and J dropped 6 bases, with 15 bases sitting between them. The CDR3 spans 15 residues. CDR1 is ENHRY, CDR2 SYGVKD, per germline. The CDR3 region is CAISEMAGGSQPQHF. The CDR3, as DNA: TGTGCCATCAGTGAAATGGCGGGGGGGAGTCAGCCCCAGCATTTT.

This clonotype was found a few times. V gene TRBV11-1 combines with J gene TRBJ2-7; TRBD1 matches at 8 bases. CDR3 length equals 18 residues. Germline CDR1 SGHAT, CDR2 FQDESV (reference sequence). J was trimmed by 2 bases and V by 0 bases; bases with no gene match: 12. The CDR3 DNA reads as TGTGCCAGCAGCTTAGCGGGAAGACGGACAGGGCTCCCCTACGAGCAGTACGTC. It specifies CASSLAGRRTGLPYEQYV.

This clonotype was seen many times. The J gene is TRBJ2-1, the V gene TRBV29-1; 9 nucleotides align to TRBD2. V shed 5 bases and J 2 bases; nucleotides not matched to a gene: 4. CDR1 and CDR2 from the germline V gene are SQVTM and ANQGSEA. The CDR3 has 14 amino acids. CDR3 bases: TGCAGCGTTAGGGCTAGCGGGGCCTACAATGAGCAGTTCTTC. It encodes CSVRASGAYNEQFF.

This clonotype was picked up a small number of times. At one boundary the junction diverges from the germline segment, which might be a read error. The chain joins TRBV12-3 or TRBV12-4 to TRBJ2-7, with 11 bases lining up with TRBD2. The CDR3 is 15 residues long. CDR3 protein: CASSLAGGPSYEQYF. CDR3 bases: TGTGCCAGCAGTCTAGCGGGAGGACCATCCTACGAGCAGTACTTC.

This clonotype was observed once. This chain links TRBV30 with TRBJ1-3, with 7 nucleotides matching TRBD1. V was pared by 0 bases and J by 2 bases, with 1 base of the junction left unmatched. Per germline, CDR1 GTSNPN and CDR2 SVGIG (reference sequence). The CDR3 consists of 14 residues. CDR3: CAWSVGGAGNTIYF. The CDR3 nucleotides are TGTGCCTGGAGTGTAGGGGGCGCTGGAAACACCATATATTTT.

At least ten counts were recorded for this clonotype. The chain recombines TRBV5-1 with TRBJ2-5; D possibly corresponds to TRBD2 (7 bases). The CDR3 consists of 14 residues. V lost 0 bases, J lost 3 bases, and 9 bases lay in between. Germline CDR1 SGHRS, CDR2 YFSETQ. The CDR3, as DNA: TGCGCCAGCAGCTTGGTAGGGGGGGAAGAGACCCAGTACTTC. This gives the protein CASSLVGGEETQYF.

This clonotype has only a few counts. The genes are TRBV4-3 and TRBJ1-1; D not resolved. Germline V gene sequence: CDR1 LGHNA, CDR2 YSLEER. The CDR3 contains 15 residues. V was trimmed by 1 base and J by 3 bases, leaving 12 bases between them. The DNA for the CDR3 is TGCGCCAGCAGCCAAGCGGGAGGTGGGGACACTGAAGCTTTCTTT. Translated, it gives CASSQAGGGDTEAFF.

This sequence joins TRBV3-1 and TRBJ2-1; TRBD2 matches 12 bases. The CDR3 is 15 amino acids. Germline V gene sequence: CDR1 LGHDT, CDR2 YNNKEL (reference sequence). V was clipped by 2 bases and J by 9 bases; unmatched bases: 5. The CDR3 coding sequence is TGTGCCAGCAGCCAATTACTAGCGGGGGGCGGTGAGCAGTTCTTC. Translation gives CASSQLLAGGGEQFF.

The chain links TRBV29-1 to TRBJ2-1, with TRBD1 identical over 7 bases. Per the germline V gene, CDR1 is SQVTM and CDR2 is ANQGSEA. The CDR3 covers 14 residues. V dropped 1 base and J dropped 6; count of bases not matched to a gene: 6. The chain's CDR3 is CSVEGQGQFNEQFF. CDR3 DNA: TGCAGCGTTGAAGGACAGGGTCAGTTCAATGAGCAGTTCTTC.

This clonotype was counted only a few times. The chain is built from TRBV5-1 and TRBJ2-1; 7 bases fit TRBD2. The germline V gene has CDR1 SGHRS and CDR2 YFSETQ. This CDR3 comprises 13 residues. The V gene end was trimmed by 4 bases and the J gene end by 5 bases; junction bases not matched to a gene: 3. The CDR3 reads CASSGGTNNEQFF. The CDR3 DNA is TGCGCCAGCAGCGGGGGGACTAACAATGAGCAGTTCTTC.

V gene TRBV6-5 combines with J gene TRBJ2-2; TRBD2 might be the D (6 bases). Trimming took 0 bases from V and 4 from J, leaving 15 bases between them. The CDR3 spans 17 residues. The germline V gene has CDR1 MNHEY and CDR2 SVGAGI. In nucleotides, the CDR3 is TGTGCCAGCAGTTACTCTTTCGGAGGGACCGCCACCGGGGAGCTGTTTTTT. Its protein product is CASSYSFGGTATGELFF.